The clone carrying this T cell receptor (beta chain) was seen a few times. Its antigen is unidentified. This record belongs to a study of T cell repertoires in cytomegalovirus infection. The CDR3 length is 14 residues. V shed 2 bases and J 6 bases; nucleotides not matched to a gene: 1. MiXCR, run by TCRdb on the reads, gives a single entry per CDR3 protein. Found here are under 200,000 distinct CDR3 sequences, roughly 22% of them singletons; the top ten hold around a quarter. The chain combines TRBV12-3 or TRBV12-4 with TRBJ2-1, with TRBD2 matching over 10 bases. The sample was CD8+ T cells from cultured PBMCs, taken from culture after CMV antigen stimulation. The origin of this receptor is a human donor in good health (CMV status not recorded). Some clones in this sample may be carry-over from other donors' samples. CDR3 nucleotides: TGTGCCAGCAGTTTAACTAGCGGGACCAATGAGCAGTTCTTC. This sequence encodes CASSLTSGTNEQFF.